The 24 T cell receptor beta chains below were found in one sample sequenced in a study of blood T cell repertoires in COVID-19. Profiled with immunoSEQ multiplex PCR; TCRdb holds only in-frame clones, not every one. The repertoire has about 140,000 clones, approximately 84% of them found once; the top ten carry 3% to 4%. Sequencing used PBMCs or T cells enriched from blood (not recorded which). The receptors come from a woman in her 50s with acute COVID-19.

The rearrangement links TRBV4-3 to TRBJ2-1; possible D gene TRBD1, 5 bases. V dropped 1 base and J dropped 0 bases, with 16 bases sitting between them. Germline V gene sequence: CDR1 LGHNA, CDR2 YSLEER. The CDR3 is 18 residues long. The CDR3 region is CASSQGWFQGYSYNEQFF. For the CDR3, the DNA is TGCGCCAGCAGCCAAGGGTGGTTTCAGGGTTACTCCTACAATGAGCAGTTCTTC.

The chain employs TRBV5-1 and TRBJ2-1, with 11 bases fitting TRBD2. Germline V gene data show CDR1 as SGHRS and CDR2 as YFSETQ. This CDR3 spans 16 amino acids. Losses at the gene ends were 4 bases for V and 7 bases for J; bases not matched to a gene: 10. In DNA form, the CDR3 reads TGCGCCAGCAGCCTCGGGACTAGCGGAATGGGGAATGAGCAGTTCTTC. The encoded protein is CASSLGTSGMGNEQFF.

V gene TRBV10-3 combines with J gene TRBJ2-2, with 11 bases matching TRBD2. The CDR3 is made up of 16 amino acids. V shed 3 bases and J 4 bases; nucleotides not matched to a gene: 4. Germline loops: CDR1 ENHRY, CDR2 SYGVKD. CDR3 residues: CAISDGTSGPTGELFF. The CDR3 DNA follows: TGTGCCATCAGTGATGGGACTAGCGGTCCCACCGGGGAGCTGTTTTTT.

The chain is built from TRBV14 and TRBJ2-7; 10 bases agree with TRBD2. Germline loops: CDR1 SGHDN, CDR2 FVKESK. Germline trimming cut 0 bases from V and 3 bases from J; bases unmatched to any gene: 5. The CDR3 is 16 amino acids. The CDR3 sequence is CASSQDLASGSYEQYF. As DNA, the CDR3 is TGTGCCAGCAGCCAAGATTTGGCTAGCGGGAGCTACGAGCAGTACTTC.

This clone was counted once. The chain couples TRBV2 to TRBJ2-3; 11 bases map to TRBD2. V lost 4 bases and J lost 0; bases outside the gene matches: 3. Germline loops: CDR1 SNHLY, CDR2 FYNNEI. The CDR3 runs 16 residues. This CDR3 reads CASSGRTSGSTDTQYF. The CDR3 DNA follows: TGTGCCAGCAGTGGGAGGACTAGCGGGAGCACAGATACGCAGTATTTT.

This rearrangement joins TRBV4-2 to TRBJ2-3; D may be TRBD2 (6 bases). CDR1 is LGHNA and CDR2 is YNFKEQ in the germline V gene. The CDR3 contains 14 residues. Trimming stripped 4 bases from V and 3 bases from J, with 11 bases between. The CDR3 protein is CASSRSSETDTQYF. The CDR3 DNA sequence: TGTGCCAGCAGCCGCTCTAGCGAGACAGATACGCAGTATTTT.

The chain joins TRBV7-9 to TRBJ1-1; the D gene is possibly TRBD1 (5 bases). Germline V gene data show CDR1 as SEHNR and CDR2 as FQNEAQ (reference sequence). V was trimmed by 5 bases and J by 8 bases, leaving 9 bases between them. The CDR3 is 11 amino acids. CDR3 nucleotide sequence: TGTGCCAGCAGCAGCAGGGTAGAAGCTTTCTTT. Its translation: CASSSRVEAFF.

The V call is TRBV5-1, the J call TRBJ2-2, with no clear D. The V end was cut by 4 bases, the J end by 0 bases, with 10 bases between. Germline values: CDR1 SGHRS, CDR2 YFSETQ. The CDR3 is 15 residues long. The CDR3 here is CASSPPRANTGELFF. CDR3 nucleotide sequence: TGCGCCAGCAGCCCCCCCCGGGCGAACACCGGGGAGCTGTTTTTT.

This clone was counted only a few times. The V gene is TRBV7-2, the J gene TRBJ1-5; 7 nucleotides match TRBD1. The CDR3 contains 15 residues. V was pared by 0 bases and J by 5 bases, with 4 bases of the junction left unmatched. Germline CDR1 is SGHTA and CDR2 is FQGNSA. For the CDR3, the DNA is TGTGCCAGCAGCTTAGCGCTCAGGGGGGATCAGCCCCAGCATTTT. It encodes CASSLALRGDQPQHF.

The chain links TRBV28 to TRBJ2-3, with D maybe TRBD2 (5 bases). Germline V gene sequence: CDR1 MDHEN, CDR2 SYDVKM. This CDR3 region has 14 residues. Deletions cut 4 bases from V and 3 bases from J, with 11 bases between. The DNA for the CDR3 is TGTGCCAGCAGTTCTCGAGGACTTACAGATACGCAGTATTTT. This translates into CASSSRGLTDTQYF.

There are a few counts of this clone. The chain combines TRBV5-4 with TRBJ2-3; 8 bases line up with TRBD2. Germline V gene data show CDR1 as SGHNT and CDR2 as YYREEE (reference sequence). CDR3 length: 15 residues. After removal of 2 bases from V and 2 bases from J, the junction contained 4 bases not matched to a gene. DNA for the CDR3: TGTGCCAGCAGCTTCGGCGGGAGGAACACAGATACGCAGTATTTT. Translating it yields CASSFGGRNTDTQYF.

The chain links TRBV7-9 to TRBJ1-4, with D possibly being TRBD1 (6 bases). The CDR3 loop spans 16 amino acids. CDR1 SEHNR and CDR2 FQNEAQ come from the germline V gene (reference sequence). Trimming cost V 5 bases and J 5 bases, with 18 bases left between them. The CDR3 protein is CASSVLNREVNEKLFF. The CDR3 DNA reads TGTGCCAGCAGCGTGTTGAACAGGGAAGTAAATGAAAAACTGTTTTTT.

J is TRBJ2-7 and V is TRBV27, with 9 bases fitting TRBD1. CDR1 MNHEY and CDR2 SMNVEV come from the germline V gene (reference sequence). Trimming cost V 2 bases and J 6 bases; bases outside gene matches: 2. This CDR3 spans 13 amino acids. The CDR3 region has the DNA TGTGCCAGCAGTTTAAACAGGGGGCCCGAGCAGTACTTC. Translation gives CASSLNRGPEQYF.

The genes are TRBV11-2 and TRBJ1-4; D gene ambiguous. The length of the CDR3 is 17 residues. CDR1 is SGHAT, CDR2 FQNNGV, per germline. V lost 2 bases to trimming and J lost 0 bases, with 13 bases between them. In DNA, the CDR3 is TGTGCCAGCAGCTTACGAATGCAGATCCCAACTAATGAAAAACTGTTTTTT. Protein sequence: CASSLRMQIPTNEKLFF.

The rearrangement links TRBV5-1 to TRBJ1-5; D is unresolved. The CDR3 runs to 13 residues. V shed 0 bases and J shed 5 bases, with 6 bases lying between them. Germline values: CDR1 SGHRS, CDR2 YFSETQ. The CDR3 is CASSLATDQPQHF. The CDR3 DNA is TGCGCCAGCAGCTTGGCCACAGATCAGCCCCAGCATTTT. Using reference TRBV5-1 and TRBJ1-5 for the parts outside the CDR3, the full variable domain is KAGVTQTPRYLIKTRGQQVTLSCSPISGHRSVSWYQQTPGQGLQFLFEYFSETQRNKGNFPGRFSGRQFSNSRSEMNVSTLELGDSALYLCASSLATDQPQHFGDGTRLSIL.

In this sample, this clone turned up many times. This chain connects TRBV11-2 to TRBJ2-1; 7 bases are a match to TRBD2. CDR3 length: 14 residues. Trimming took 6 bases from V and 2 from J; bases not matched to a gene: 4. Germline values: CDR1 SGHAT, CDR2 FQNNGV. The CDR3 here is CASRLSGTYNEQFF. In DNA form, the CDR3 reads TGTGCCAGCAGATTAAGCGGGACCTACAATGAGCAGTTCTTC.

The V gene is TRBV7-6, the J gene TRBJ1-5; 8 bases are shared with TRBD1. The CDR3 covers 15 residues. The germline CDR1 and CDR2 sequences are SGHVS and FNYEAQ. Losses at the gene ends were 2 bases for V and 4 bases for J; bases not matched to a gene: 4. The CDR3 nucleotides are TGTGCCAGCAGCTTAAGGACAGGGTTTAATCAGCCCCAGCATTTT. Its translation is CASSLRTGFNQPQHF.

This rearrangement joins TRBV3-1 (or the pseudogene TRBV3-2) to TRBJ2-7, with D uncertain. Per the germline V gene, CDR1 is LGHDT and CDR2 is YNNKEL (reference sequence). V was clipped by 4 bases and J by 0 bases, with 10 bases between them. The CDR3 has 14 amino acids. CDR3 nucleotides: TGTGCCAGCAGCCTGGCAGTCAACTCCTACGAGCAGTACTTC. Its translation: CASSLAVNSYEQYF.

The V and J genes are TRBV20-1 and TRBJ1-5; TRBD1 might be the D (6 bases). Trimming shortened V by 3 bases and J by 4 bases, and 7 bases separated the two germline ends. The CDR3 extends over 12 amino acids. Germline V gene data show CDR1 as DFQATT and CDR2 as SNEGSKA (reference sequence). The CDR3 reads CSASTGNQPQHF. The CDR3 DNA reads TGCAGTGCTAGTACAGGGAATCAGCCCCAGCATTTT.

This clone was seen only once. The chain links TRBV11-3 to TRBJ2-3, with a weak D call TRBD2 (6 bases). The CDR3 runs 17 residues. Trimming removed 5 bases from V and 5 bases from J, with 23 bases in between. The germline CDR1 and CDR2 sequences are SGHNT and YENEEA. DNA of the CDR3: TGTGCCAGCAGCCCCGACCGACTAGACGGAGGGGTAGATACGCAGTATTTT. Translating gives CASSPDRLDGGVDTQYF.

J is TRBJ1-5 and V is TRBV10-3; D call uncertain. The CDR3 consists of 14 residues. Trimming took off 8 bases at V and 0 bases at J, with 11 bases between the two ends. CDR1 and CDR2 (germline): ENHRY, SYGVKD. The CDR3 DNA reads TGTGCCATCGCGAGAGACAATAGCAATCAGCCCCAGCATTTT. Protein product: CAIARDNSNQPQHF.

J is TRBJ2-3 and V is TRBV11-2; TRBD1 might be the D (6 bases). In germline, CDR1 is SGHAT, CDR2 FQNNGV. The CDR3 consists of 16 residues. With 4 bases removed from V and 0 bases from J, the gap between germline ends came to 14 bases. CDR3 amino acids: CASSSGAGRSTDTQYF. Written as DNA, the CDR3 is TGTGCCAGCAGCTCAGGGGCAGGGCGGAGCACAGATACGCAGTATTTT.

The J gene is TRBJ2-1, the V gene TRBV7-9, with TRBD2 matching 9 bases. The CDR3 sequence is 16 residues long. In germline, CDR1 is SEHNR, CDR2 FQNEAQ (reference sequence). V lost 4 bases to trimming and J lost 7 bases; unmatched junction nucleotides: 11. CDR3 nucleotide sequence: TGTGCCAGCAGCTATTTTAGCGGGAGTGTGGTGAATGAGCAGTTCTTC. Translated, it gives CASSYFSGSVVNEQFF. Full variable domain (outside the CDR3, taken from reference TRBV7-9 and TRBJ2-1): DTGVSQNPRHKITKRGQNVTFRCDPISEHNRLYWYRQTLGQGPEFLTYFQNEAQLEKSRLLSDRFSAERPKGSFSTLEIQRTEQGDSAMYLCASSYFSGSVVNEQFFGPGTRLTVL.

The CDR3 region is CASSSSLRVNEQYF. For the CDR3, the DNA is TGTGCCAGCAGCTCTAGCCTCCGGGTCAACGAGCAGTACTTC. The chain is built from TRBV5-6 and TRBJ2-7, with D perhaps matching TRBD2 (5 bases). The CDR3 is 14 residues long. Germline CDR1 reads SGHDT; CDR2 reads YYEEEE. The V end was cut by 3 bases, the J end by 5 bases, with 15 bases between.